The subject of this entry is one TCR beta chain. No antigen is known for it. This sample was taken from a study of post-analysis software for immune sequencing data. Study-level information: Relapsing-remitting, secondary progressive and progressive-relapsing multiple sclerosis were all included among the disease courses.

The TCR beta cDNA libraries carried unique molecular identifiers. Each CDR3 protein gets one entry after TCRdb re-called the PCR reads with MiXCR. The sample consists of 750,000 to 950,000 distinct CDR3 sequences, around 53% of them appearing once. Regarding the study as a whole: TRBV5-6, TRBV5-1 and TRBV20-1 were among roughly five TRBV segments more frequent in patients than controls. Significantly decreased normalized Chao1 diversity was recorded for multiple sclerosis patients relative to controls.

The CDR3 has 14 residues. CDR1 and CDR2 from the germline V gene are MNHEY and SVGAGI. After removal of 8 bases from V and 0 bases from J, the junction contained 6 bases not matched to a gene. The chain is built from TRBV6-5 and TRBJ2-7; 8 positions match TRBD1. Material: blood. The clonotype originates from a girl aged 5-17 years with multiple sclerosis. The DNA for the CDR3 is TGTGCCAGCCAGAGACAGGGGTTCTCCTACGAGCAGTACTTC. It specifies CASQRQGFSYEQYF.